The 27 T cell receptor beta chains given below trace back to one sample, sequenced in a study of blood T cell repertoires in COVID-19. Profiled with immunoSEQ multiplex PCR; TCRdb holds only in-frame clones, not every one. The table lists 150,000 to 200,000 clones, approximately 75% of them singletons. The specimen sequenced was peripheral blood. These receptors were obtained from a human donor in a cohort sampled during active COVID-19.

The CDR3 DNA reads TGCGCCAGCAGTGTGACAGGGGGCCTCACCGGGGAGCTGTTTTTT. This translates into CASSVTGGLTGELFF. The chain joins TRBV10-1 to TRBJ2-2; 10 nucleotides agree with TRBD1. The J segment lost 4 bases and the V segment lost 4 bases, leaving 3 bases of the junction unmatched. The CDR3 runs 15 residues. Germline V gives CDR1 WNHNN, CDR2 SYGVQD (reference sequence).

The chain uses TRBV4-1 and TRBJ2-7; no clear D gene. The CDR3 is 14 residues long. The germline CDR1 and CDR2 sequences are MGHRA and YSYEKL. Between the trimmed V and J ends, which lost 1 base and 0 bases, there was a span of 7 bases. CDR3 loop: CASSQAGYSYEQYF. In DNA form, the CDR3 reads TGCGCCAGCAGCCAAGCGGGTTACTCCTACGAGCAGTACTTC.

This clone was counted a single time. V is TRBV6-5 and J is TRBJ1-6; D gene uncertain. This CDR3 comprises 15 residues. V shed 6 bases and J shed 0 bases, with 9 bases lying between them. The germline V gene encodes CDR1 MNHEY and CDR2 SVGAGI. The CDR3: CASRDTSSYNSPLHF. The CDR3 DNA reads TGTGCCAGCAGAGACACGAGCTCCTATAATTCACCCCTCCACTTT.

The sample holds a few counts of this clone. The CDR3 DNA reads TGTGCCAGCAGTGACTCAGGGGCGAGCACAGATACGCAGTATTTT. Translating it yields CASSDSGASTDTQYF. The J gene is TRBJ2-3, the V gene TRBV6-4, with a tentative D call TRBD1 (5 bases). With 0 bases removed from V and 0 bases from J, the gap between germline ends came to 7 bases. This CDR3 is built from 15 residues. CDR1 MRHNA and CDR2 SNTAGT come from the germline V gene.

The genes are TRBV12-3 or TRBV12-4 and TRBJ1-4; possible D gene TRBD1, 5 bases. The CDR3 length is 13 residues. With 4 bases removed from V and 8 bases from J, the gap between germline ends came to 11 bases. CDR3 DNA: TGTGCCAGCAGTTCCAGGGAACCCGAAAAACTGTTTTTT. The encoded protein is CASSSREPEKLFF.

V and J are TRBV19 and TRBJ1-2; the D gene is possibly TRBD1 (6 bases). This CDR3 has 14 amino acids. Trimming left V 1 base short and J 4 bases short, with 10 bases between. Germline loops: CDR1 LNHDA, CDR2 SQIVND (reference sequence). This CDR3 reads CASSIAGGGYGYTF. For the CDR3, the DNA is TGTGCCAGTAGTATAGCGGGGGGCGGCTATGGCTACACCTTC.

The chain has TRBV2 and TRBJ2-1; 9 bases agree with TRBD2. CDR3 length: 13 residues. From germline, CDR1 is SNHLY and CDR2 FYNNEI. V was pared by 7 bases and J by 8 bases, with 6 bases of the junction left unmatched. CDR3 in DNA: TGTGCCAGCATGCGGGAGGGCCCGCATGAGCAGTTCTTC. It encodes CASMREGPHEQFF. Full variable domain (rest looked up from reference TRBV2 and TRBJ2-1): EPEVTQTPSHQVTQMGQEVILRCVPISNHLYFYWYRQILGQKVEFLVSFYNNEISEKSEIFDDQFSVERPDGSNFTLKIRSTKLEDSAMYFCASMREGPHEQFFGPGTRLTVL.

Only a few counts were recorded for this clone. The CDR3 DNA reads as TGCGCCAGTAGGGGGTACCCCTACGAGCAGTACTTC. This translates into CASRGYPYEQYF. The V call is TRBV10-2, the J call TRBJ2-7; D is possibly TRBD1 (6 bases). V was cut by 9 bases and J by 2 bases, with 11 bases left in between. Germline V CDR1 and CDR2: WSHSY, SAAADI. This CDR3 is 12 amino acids long.

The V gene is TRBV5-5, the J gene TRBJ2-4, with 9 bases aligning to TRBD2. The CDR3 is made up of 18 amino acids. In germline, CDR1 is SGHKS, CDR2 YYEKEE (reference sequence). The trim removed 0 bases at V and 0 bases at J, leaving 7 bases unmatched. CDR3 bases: TGTGCCAGCAGCTTGGTCGGCGGGAGGGCCCGAGCCAAAAACATTCAGTACTTC. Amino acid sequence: CASSLVGGRARAKNIQYF. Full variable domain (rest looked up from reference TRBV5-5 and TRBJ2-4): DAGVTQSPTHLIKTRGQQVTLRCSPISGHKSVSWYQQVLGQGPQFIFQYYEKEERGRGNFPDRFSARQFPNYSSELNVNALLLGDSALYLCASSLVGGRARAKNIQYFGAGTRLSVL.

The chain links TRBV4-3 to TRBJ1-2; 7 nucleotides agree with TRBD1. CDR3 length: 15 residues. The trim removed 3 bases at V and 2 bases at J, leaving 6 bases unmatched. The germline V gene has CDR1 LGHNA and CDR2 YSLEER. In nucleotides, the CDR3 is TGCGCCAGCAGCCAGGGGGACAGATTCAACTATGGCTACACCTTC. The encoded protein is CASSQGDRFNYGYTF.

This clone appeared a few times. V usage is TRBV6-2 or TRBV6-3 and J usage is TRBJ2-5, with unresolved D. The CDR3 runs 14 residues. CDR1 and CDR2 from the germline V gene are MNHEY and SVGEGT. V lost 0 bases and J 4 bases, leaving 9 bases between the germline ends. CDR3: CASSYSPGPETQYF. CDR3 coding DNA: TGTGCCAGCAGTTACTCCCCAGGCCCAGAGACCCAGTACTTC.

This CDR3 reads CASSHRLAGGEQFF. In DNA, the CDR3 is TGTGCCAGCAGTCACCGACTAGCGGGGGGTGAGCAGTTCTTC. This chain uses TRBV27 with TRBJ2-1; TRBD2 agrees at 13 bases. Germline V lookup: CDR1 MNHEY, CDR2 SMNVEV (reference sequence). Germline trimming cut 5 bases from V and 9 bases from J; bases unmatched to any gene: 4. The CDR3 runs 14 residues.

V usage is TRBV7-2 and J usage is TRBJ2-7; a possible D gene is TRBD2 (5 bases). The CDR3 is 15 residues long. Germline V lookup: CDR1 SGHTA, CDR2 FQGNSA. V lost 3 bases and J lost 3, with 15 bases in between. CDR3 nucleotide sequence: TGTGCCAGCAGCTTTGAGGGAAGAGGTTACTACGAGCAGTACTTC. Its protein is CASSFEGRGYYEQYF. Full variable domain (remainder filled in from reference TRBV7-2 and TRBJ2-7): GAGVSQSPSNKVTEKGKDVELRCDPISGHTALYWYRQSLGQGLEFLIYFQGNSAPDKSGLPSDRFSAERTGGSVSTLTIQRTQQEDSAVYLCASSFEGRGYYEQYFGPGTRLTVT.

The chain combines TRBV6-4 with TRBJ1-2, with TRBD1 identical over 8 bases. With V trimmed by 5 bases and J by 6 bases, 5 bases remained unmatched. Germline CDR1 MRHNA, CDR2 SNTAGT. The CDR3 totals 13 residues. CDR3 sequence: CASSQGALDGYTF. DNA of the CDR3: TGTGCCAGCAGTCAGGGGGCATTGGATGGCTACACCTTC.

CDR3 in DNA: TGTGCCACCAGTGATTTAGTGTTCAGTGAGCAGTTCTTC. It translates to CATSDLVFSEQFF. The rearrangement links TRBV24-1 to TRBJ2-1; D is ambiguous. This CDR3 contains 13 residues. V lost 1 base, J lost 9 bases, and 9 bases lay in between. Looked up from germline, CDR1 is KGHDR and CDR2 is SFDVKD.

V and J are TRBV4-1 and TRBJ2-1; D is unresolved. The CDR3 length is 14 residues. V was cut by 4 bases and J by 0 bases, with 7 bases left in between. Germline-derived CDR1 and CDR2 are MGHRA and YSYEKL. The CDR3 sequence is CASSPPGSYNEQFF. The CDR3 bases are TGCGCCAGCAGCCCTCCGGGCTCCTACAATGAGCAGTTCTTC.

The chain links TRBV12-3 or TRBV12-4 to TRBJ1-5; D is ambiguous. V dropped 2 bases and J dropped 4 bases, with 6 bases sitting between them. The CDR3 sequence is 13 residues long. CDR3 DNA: TGTGCCAGCAGTTTACAGAAAAATCAGCCCCAGCATTTT. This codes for CASSLQKNQPQHF.

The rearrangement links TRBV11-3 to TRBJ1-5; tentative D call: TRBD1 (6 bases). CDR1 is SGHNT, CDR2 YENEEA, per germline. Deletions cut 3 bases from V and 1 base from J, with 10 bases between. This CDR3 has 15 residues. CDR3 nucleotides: TGTGCCAGCAGCTTCAACAGGGAAAGCAATCAGCCCCAGCATTTT. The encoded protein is CASSFNRESNQPQHF. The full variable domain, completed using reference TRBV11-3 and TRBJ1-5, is EAGVVQSPRYKIIEKKQPVAFWCNPISGHNTLYWYLQNLGQGPELLIRYENEEAVDDSQLPKDRFSAERLKGVDSTLKIQPAELGDSAVYLCASSFNRESNQPQHFGDGTRLSIL.

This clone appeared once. The CDR3 region has the DNA TGTGCCAGCAGCCGGGGGGGCACCGGGGAGCTGTTTTTT. Translation: CASSRGGTGELFF. The V gene is TRBV7-2, the J gene TRBJ2-2; 8 bases match TRBD2. CDR3 length: 13 amino acids. Germline CDR1 is SGHTA and CDR2 is FQGNSA. V trimming: 5 bases; J trimming: 4 bases; junction bases outside the gene matches: 0.

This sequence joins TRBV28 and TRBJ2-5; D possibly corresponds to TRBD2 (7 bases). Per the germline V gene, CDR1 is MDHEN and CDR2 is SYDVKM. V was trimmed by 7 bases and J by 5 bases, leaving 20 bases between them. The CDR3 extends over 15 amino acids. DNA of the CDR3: TGTGCCAGCACCCCTTTTACGGGGGGCATCGAGACCCAGTACTTC. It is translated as CASTPFTGGIETQYF.

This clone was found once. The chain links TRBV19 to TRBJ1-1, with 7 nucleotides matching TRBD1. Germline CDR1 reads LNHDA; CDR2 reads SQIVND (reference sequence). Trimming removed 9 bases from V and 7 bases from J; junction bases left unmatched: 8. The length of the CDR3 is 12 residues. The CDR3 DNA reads TGTGCCAGCGAAAACAGGGGCTATGAAGCTTTCTTT. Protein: CASENRGYEAFF.

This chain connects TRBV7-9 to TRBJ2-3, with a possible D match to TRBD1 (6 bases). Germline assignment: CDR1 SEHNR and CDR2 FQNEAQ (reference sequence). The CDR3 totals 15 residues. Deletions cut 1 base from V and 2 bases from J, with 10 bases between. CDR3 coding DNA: TGTGCCAGCAGCTTAGGGACAGTCGCCACAGATACGCAGTATTTT. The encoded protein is CASSLGTVATDTQYF.

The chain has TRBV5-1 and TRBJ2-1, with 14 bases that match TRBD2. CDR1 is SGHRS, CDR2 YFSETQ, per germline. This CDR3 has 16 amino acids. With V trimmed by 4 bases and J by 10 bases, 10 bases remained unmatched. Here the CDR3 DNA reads TGCGCCAGCAGCCCGGGACTAGCGGGGGCCCCCGACGAGCAGTTCTTC. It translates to CASSPGLAGAPDEQFF.

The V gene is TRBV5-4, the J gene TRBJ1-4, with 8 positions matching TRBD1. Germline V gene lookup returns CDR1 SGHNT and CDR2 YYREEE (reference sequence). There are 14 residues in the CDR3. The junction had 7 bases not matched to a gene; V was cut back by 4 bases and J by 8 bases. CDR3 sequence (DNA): TGTGCCAGCAGCGATGACAGGGGAGGCGAAAAACTGTTTTTT. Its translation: CASSDDRGGEKLFF.

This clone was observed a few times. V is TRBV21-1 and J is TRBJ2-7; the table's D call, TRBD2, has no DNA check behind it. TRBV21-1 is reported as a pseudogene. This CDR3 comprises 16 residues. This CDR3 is CASSILAGGPYYEQYF. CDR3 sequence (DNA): TGTGCCAGCAGCATTCTAGCGGGAGGGCCCTATTACGAGCAGTACTTC.

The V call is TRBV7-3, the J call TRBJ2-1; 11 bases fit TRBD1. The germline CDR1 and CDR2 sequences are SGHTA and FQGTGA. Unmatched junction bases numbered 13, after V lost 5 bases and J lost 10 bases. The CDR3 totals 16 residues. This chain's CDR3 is CASSTRPGQGDGEQFF. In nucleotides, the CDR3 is TGTGCCAGCAGCACGAGACCGGGACAGGGGGACGGCGAGCAGTTCTTC.

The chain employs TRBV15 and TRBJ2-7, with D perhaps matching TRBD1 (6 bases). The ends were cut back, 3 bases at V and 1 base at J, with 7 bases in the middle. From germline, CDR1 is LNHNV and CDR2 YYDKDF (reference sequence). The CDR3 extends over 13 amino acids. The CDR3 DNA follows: TGTGCCACCAGCAGGGACAGTTCCTACGAGCAGTACTTC. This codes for CATSRDSSYEQYF.